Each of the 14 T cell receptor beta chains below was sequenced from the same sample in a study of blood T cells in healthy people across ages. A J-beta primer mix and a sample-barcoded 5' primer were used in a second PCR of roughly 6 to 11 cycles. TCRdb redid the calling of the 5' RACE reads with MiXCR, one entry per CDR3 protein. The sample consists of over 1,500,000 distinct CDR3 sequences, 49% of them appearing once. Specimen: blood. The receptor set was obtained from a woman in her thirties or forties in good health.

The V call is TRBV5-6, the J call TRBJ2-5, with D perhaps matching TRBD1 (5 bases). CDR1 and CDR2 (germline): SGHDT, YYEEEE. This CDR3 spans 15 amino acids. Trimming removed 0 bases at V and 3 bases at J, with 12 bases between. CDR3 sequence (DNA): TGTGCCAGCAGCTTGGGGGCAGGGATAAAAGAGACCCAGTACTTC. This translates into CASSLGAGIKETQYF. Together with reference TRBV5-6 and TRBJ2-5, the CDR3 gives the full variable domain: DAGVTQSPTHLIKTRGQQVTLRCSPKSGHDTVSWYQQALGQGPQFIFQYYEEEERQRGNFPDRFSGHQFPNYSSELNVNALLLGDSALYLCASSLGAGIKETQYFGPGTRLLVL.

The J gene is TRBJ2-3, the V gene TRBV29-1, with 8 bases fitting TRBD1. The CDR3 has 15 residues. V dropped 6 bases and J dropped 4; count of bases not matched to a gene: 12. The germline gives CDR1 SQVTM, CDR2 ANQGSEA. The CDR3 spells CSVRTGPTLADTQYF. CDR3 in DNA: TGCAGCGTACGGACAGGGCCAACATTAGCAGATACGCAGTATTTT.

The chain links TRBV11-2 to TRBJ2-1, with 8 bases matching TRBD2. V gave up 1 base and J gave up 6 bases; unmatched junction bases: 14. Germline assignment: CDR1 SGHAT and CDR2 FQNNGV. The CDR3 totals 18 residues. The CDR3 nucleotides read TGTGCCAGCAGCTTAGCGGGTATAGCGGGGCCCCTTTCCAATGAGCAGTTCTTC. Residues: CASSLAGIAGPLSNEQFF.

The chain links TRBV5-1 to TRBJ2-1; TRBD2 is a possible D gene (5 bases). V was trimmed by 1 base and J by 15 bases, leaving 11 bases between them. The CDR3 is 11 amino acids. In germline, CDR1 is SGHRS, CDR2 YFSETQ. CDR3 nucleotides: TGCGCCAGCAGCTTGTCGGGGTTTCGGTTCTTC. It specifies CASSLSGFRFF.

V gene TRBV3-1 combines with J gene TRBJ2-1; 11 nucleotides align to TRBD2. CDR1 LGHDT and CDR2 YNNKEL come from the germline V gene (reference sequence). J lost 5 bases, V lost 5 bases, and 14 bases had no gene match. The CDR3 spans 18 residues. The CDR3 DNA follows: TGTGCCAGCAGCGGGTTAGCGGGGGGGCTGGGTTTTAACAATGAGCAGTTCTTC. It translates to CASSGLAGGLGFNNEQFF.

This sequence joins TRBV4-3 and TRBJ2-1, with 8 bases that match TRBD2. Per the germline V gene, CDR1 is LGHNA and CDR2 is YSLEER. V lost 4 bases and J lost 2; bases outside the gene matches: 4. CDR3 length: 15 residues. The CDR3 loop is CASSRDSGAYNEQFF. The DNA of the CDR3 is TGCGCCAGCAGCCGTGATAGCGGGGCCTACAATGAGCAGTTCTTC.

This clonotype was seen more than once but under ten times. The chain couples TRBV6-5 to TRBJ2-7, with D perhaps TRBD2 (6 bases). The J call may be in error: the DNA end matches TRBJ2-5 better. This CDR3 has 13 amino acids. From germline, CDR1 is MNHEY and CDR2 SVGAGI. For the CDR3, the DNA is TGTGCCAGCAGTACGGTGGGGAGGGAGACCCAGTACTTC. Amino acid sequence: CASSTVGRETQYF.

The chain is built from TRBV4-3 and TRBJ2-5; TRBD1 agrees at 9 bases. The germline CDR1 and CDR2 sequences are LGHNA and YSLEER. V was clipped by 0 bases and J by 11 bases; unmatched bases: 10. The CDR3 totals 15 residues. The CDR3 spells CASSQEQGAWNEQYF. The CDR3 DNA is TGCGCCAGCAGCCAAGAACAGGGGGCTTGGAATGAGCAGTACTTC.

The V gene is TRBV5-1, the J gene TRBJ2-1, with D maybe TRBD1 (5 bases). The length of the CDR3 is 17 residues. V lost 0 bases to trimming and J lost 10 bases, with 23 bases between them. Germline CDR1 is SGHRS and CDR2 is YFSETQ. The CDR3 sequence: CASSLAVIRARPLEQFF. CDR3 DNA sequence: TGCGCCAGCAGCTTGGCCGTGATCAGGGCCCGTCCCTTAGAGCAGTTCTTC.

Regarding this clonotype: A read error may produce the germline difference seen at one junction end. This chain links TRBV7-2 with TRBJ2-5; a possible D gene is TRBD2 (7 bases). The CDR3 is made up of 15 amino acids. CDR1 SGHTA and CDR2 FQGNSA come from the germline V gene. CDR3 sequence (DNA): TGTGCCAGCAGCCCCCGTGGCGGGGGCCAAGAGACCCGGTACTTC. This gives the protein CASSPRGGGQETRYF. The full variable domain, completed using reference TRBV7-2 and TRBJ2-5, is GAGVSQSPSNKVTEKGKDVELRCDPISGHTALYWYRQSLGQGLEFLIYFQGNSAPDKSGLPSDRFSAERTGGSVSTLTIQRTQQEDSAVYLCASSPRGGGQETRYFGPGTRLLVL.

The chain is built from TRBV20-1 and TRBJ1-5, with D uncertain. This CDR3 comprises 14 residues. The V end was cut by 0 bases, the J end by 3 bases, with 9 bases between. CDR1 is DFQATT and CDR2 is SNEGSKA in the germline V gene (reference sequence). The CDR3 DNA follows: TGCAGTGCTAGAGAAGGTCGGATCAATCAGCCCCAGCATTTT. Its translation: CSAREGRINQPQHF.

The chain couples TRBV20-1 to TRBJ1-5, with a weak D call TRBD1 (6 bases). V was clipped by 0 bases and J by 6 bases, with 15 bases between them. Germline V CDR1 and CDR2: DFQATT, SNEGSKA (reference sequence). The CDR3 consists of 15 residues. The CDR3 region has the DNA TGCAGTGCTAGAGATGGGGAGGGAGGGGGTCAGCCCCAGCATTTT. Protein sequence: CSARDGEGGGQPQHF.

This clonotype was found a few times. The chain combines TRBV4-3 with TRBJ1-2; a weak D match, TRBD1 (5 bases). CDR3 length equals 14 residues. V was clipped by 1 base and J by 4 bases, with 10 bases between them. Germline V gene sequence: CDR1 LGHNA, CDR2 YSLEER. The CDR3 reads CASSQVAGSYGYTF. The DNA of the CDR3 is TGCGCCAGCAGCCAAGTTGCAGGGAGCTATGGCTACACCTTC.

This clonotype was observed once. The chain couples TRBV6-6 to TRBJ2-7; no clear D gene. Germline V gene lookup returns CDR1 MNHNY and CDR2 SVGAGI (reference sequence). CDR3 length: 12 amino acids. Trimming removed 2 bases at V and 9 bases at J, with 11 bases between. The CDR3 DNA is TGTGCCAGCAGTTACGGGGTAGATCCGCAGTACTTC. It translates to CASSYGVDPQYF.